This T cell receptor (beta chain) was sequenced in a study of T-cell memory formation after mild COVID-19. From the 5' RACE reads, TCRdb called clonotypes with MiXCR, one entry per CDR3 protein. The table records 350,000 to 500,000 distinct CDR3 sequences, more than 20% of them present only once. This clonotype was detected only once. CDR1 and CDR2 from the germline V gene are SGHRS and YFSETQ. V was clipped by 4 bases and J by 5 bases, with 18 bases between them. The CDR3 is 15 amino acids. The chain combines TRBV5-1 with TRBJ1-1; D may be TRBD1 (5 bases). Sequenced sample: PBMCs or a T cell subset sorted from them (not recorded which). The clonotype comes from an adult woman who had mild COVID-19 (a few samples of this study predate the infection). Cell type and time point are not known. Here the CDR3 reads CASSPRWGAGTEAFF. The CDR3 nucleotides are TGCGCCAGCAGCCCCCGCTGGGGCGCAGGTACTGAAGCTTTCTTT.